This T cell receptor (beta chain) comes out of a study of molecular identifiers for immune sequencing clone quantification. Turning to the study itself: In replicates, RNA from about 20,000 or 100,000 naive CD8 cells was split five ways, four sequenced.

TCRdb re-called the PCR reads through MiXCR, storing one row per CDR3 protein. The sample holds about 510,000 distinct CDR3 sequences; around 21% are singletons and the top ten take around 0.84%. This clonotype was counted at least ten times. This CDR3 spans 16 amino acids. In germline, CDR1 is MDHEN, CDR2 SYDVKM. V was clipped by 2 bases and J by 4 bases; unmatched bases: 10. Sequenced sample: naive CD8+ T cells from blood, with Jurkat cell RNA spiked in. Subset meaning: FACS-sorted CD8+CD4-CCR7+CD45RA+ naive T cells. The source is a human donor in good health. Some libraries in this study had Jurkat cell RNA spiked in. The chain couples TRBV28 to TRBJ1-1; 7 positions agree with TRBD1. CDR3 DNA sequence: TGTGCCAGCAGTTTAGCGCTACTTCAGGGGGGCACTGAAGCTTTCTTT. It is translated as CASSLALLQGGTEAFF.